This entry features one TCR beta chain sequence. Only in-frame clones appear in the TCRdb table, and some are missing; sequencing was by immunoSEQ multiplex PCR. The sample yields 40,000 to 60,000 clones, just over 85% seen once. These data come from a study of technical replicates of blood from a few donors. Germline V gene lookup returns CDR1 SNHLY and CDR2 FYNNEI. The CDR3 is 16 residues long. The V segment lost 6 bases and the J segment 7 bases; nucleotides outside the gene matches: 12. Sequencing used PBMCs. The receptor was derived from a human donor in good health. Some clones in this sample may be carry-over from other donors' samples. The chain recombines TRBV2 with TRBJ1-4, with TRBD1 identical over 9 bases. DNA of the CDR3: TGTGCCAGCAGCGGGAGGGGGGGACAGGGAGGTGAAAAACTGTTTTTT. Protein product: CASSGRGGQGGEKLFF.